This TCR beta chain was found in a study of blood T cell repertoires in COVID-19. Overall study: T cells, B-cell-depleted T cells, or PBMCs provided the cDNA or gDNA that served as material.

In the original analysis: Amplification with reference gene primers provided the estimates of nucleated cell counts. TCRdb's copy holds only in-frame clones and misses some; the assay was immunoSEQ multiplex PCR. V and J calls plus clone size are reproduced from that table; the DNA served to infer D and trimming. The sample holds 150,000 or so clones, 87% seen once. CDR1 is ENHRY, CDR2 SYGVKD, per germline. The J segment lost 5 bases and the V segment lost 3 bases, leaving 12 bases of the junction unmatched. The CDR3 spans 16 residues. The TCR sequence derives from a man of 80 years or more with acute or convalescent COVID-19. V is TRBV10-3 and J is TRBJ2-7; TRBD1 matches at 8 bases. The sample was peripheral blood. CDR3 loop: CAISDRGRQGWHEQYF. CDR3 DNA sequence: TGTGCCATCAGTGATAGGGGAAGACAGGGGTGGCACGAGCAGTACTTC.